The present entry profiles one T cell receptor beta chain with its context. Many counts were recorded for this clonotype. It lacks a known antigen. No much larger clone is present one base from it, and per-base qualities are unavailable. V lost 5 bases and J lost 10 bases; the stretch between them is 15 bases long. From the cysteine through the phenylalanine, the CDR3 covers 13 amino acids. Only the CDR3 portion is preserved as DNA: 39 bases, with reading frame beginning at the first base. The CDR1 and CDR2 encoded by the germline V gene (reference sequence) are DFQATT and SNEGSKA. Taken with the paper, the label for time point translates to: persistent/refractory GD, antithyroid drugs over 5 years with positive TRAb. For both TCR sequencing and RNA sequencing, RNA was extracted from PBMCs in TRIzol. The diagnosis of Graves' disease followed American Thyroid Association guidelines. Patients were recruited from an endocrinology department in Xi'an, China. From each patient, approximately 10 milliliters of peripheral blood was collected into an EDTA anticoagulant tube. Ficoll Paque Plus density gradient separation was used to isolate PBMCs, and no further T cell sorting was done. An Agilent 2100 Bioanalyzer and agarose gel were used to assess RNA quality, and a NanoDrop 2000 was used to measure RNA concentration.

The library was made by multiplex PCR. Sequencing instrument: Illumina HiSeq 4000. CDR3 regions were amplified by Arm-PCR with iRepertoire HTBI primers to construct TCR beta libraries. Before sequencing, the PCR products went through gel purification. The original pipeline was this. Gene usage analysis of CDR3 amino acid clonotypes relied on the 55 to 80 TRBV and 12 to 15 TRBJ segments identified across samples. Filtered high-quality paired reads were merged into contigs using COPE and FqMerger. BLAST was used to align contigs to the IMGT TRBV, TRBD and TRBJ reference genes, and CDR3 was defined following IMGT. Any clonotype with a frequency above 0.1% was counted as a highly expanded clone. Repertoire diversity was measured by Shannon entropy, and V-J evenness by the Gini coefficient. Clonotypes shared by more than one individual were considered public. TCRdb redid the processing of the public reads, applying fastp at Q25 and MiXCR, and retained in-frame beta chains. Entries that share a CDR3 protein sequence are merged under the most common genes and DNA. The V and J calls were not made by the authors but by TCRdb's processing. This sample lists roughly 450,000 distinct CDR3 sequences; about 25% were detected once. Roughly 26% of the sample lies in the top ten.

The sample belongs to a study of regulatory T cells in long-lasting Graves disease (dated by TCRdb to 2020 to 2023). Study-level background: Persistent Graves' disease was defined as persistently positive TSH receptor autoantibodies together with antithyroid drug treatment for over 5 years. In the clinical cohort, patients with persistent Graves' disease had used antithyroid drugs for an average of about 10.3 years. Peripheral blood TCR sequencing and RNA sequencing compared persistent Graves' disease patients with newly diagnosed Graves' disease patients. The study was registered as a clinical trial and conducted in China. A total of around 35 samples underwent TCR sequencing: about 13 from persistent and around 20 from newly diagnosed Graves' disease patients. Results and caveats for the whole study, not just this receptor: A larger number of public clonotypes was shared among persistent patients (approximately 3,000) than among newly diagnosed patients (around 970). The authors noted that the small sample size was a limitation that may lower accuracy. Only the TCR beta chain was sequenced and analyzed. Persistent Graves' disease patients showed lower TCR Shannon entropy and fewer highly expanded clones than newly diagnosed patients, suggesting clonal expansion. Only peripheral blood was studied, because thyroid tissue, the primary lesion, was inaccessible. Persistent disease showed preferential use of TRBV28, TRBJ1-2 and TRBJ2-5, whereas newly diagnosed disease favored TRBV20-1 and TRBJ2-1.

Sequencing was performed on peripheral blood mononuclear cells (PBMCs), taken when the disease was refractory, from a patient treated with antithyroid drugs. This receptor was identified in a female donor with Graves disease. The chain couples TRBV20-1 to TRBJ1-6; the best D guess is TRBD1, with 5 bases matching. The DNA sequence follows: TGCAGTGCTCCATCAGGGTCCAACTCACCCCTCCACTTT. The encoded protein is CSAPSGSNSPLHF.